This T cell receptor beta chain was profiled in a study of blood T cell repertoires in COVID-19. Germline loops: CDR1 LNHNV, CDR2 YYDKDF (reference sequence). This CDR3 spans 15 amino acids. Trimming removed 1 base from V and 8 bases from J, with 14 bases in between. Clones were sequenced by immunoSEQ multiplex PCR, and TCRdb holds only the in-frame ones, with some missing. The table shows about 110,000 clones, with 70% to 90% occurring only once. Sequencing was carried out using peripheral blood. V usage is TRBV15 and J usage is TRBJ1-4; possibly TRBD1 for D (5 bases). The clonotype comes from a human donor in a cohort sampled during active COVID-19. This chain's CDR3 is CATSRGGTGGEKLFF. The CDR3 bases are TGTGCCACCAGCAGAGGCGGGACTGGAGGGGAAAAACTGTTTTTT.